This T cell receptor (beta chain) comes out of a study of OX40 agonist ivuxolimab in advanced cancers. This CDR3 region has 12 residues. Trimming pared 3 bases from V and 6 bases from J, leaving 5 bases between. The germline gives CDR1 MNHEY, CDR2 SMNVEV (reference sequence). Only in-frame clones appear in the TCRdb table, and some are missing; sequencing was by immunoSEQ multiplex PCR. Among more than 60,000 clones, approximately 94% were seen once, and the ten largest hold 15% to 17%. This specimen was CD4+ or CD8+ T cells sorted from blood, taken in a trial of the OX40 agonist ivuxolimab. This TCR came from an adult with an advanced solid tumor such as melanoma, head and neck, liver or kidney cancer. The V gene is TRBV27, the J gene TRBJ2-2; D not certain. The chain's CDR3 is CASSFWPGELFF. The CDR3 region has the DNA TGTGCCAGCAGTTTTTGGCCCGGGGAGCTGTTTTTT.